Presented here are 24 T cell receptor beta chains from one specimen sequenced in a study of shared clonotypes between healthy human individuals (dated by TCRdb to between 2020 and 2021). Receptors were amplified or captured by the immunoSEQ multiplex PCR assay. This immuneACCESS table, as held by TCRdb, lists in-frame sequences with V and J called but not all clones. Of the missing ones, under half trace to an unresolved V gene in checked studies; the others have no known cause. For this sample there are 2.3 million or so clones; 85% to 95% appear just once. Under 0.45% of the sample is taken by the ten largest. The sample comprised naive CD4+ T cells from PBMCs. The cell subset or site label, as the study defines it: CD45RA+ positively selected. These receptors came from a man between 18 and 29 years old in good health. Some clones in this sample may be carry-over from other donors' samples.

The chain recombines TRBV29-1 with TRBJ2-2, with TRBD1 matching 10 bases. Germline V gene lookup returns CDR1 SQVTM and CDR2 ANQGSEA. Unmatched junction bases numbered 7, after V lost 6 bases and J lost 3 bases. The CDR3 spans 15 residues. The CDR3 DNA reads TGCAGCGTCTGGGGGACAGGGGAAGACACCGGGGAGCTGTTTTTT. This codes for CSVWGTGEDTGELFF.

The chain has TRBV28 and TRBJ2-1, with 11 bases identical to TRBD1. Germline V CDR1 and CDR2: MDHEN, SYDVKM. Trimming at V came to 7 bases and at J to 5 bases, leaving 7 bases not matched to a gene. This CDR3 contains 15 residues. The CDR3 nucleotides read TGTGCCAGCACCCACCGGGACAGGGGGAACAATGAGCAGTTCTTC. Encoded protein: CASTHRDRGNNEQFF.

The rearrangement joins TRBV7-8 to TRBJ2-7; TRBD1 matches 9 bases. The CDR3 is 15 residues long. The trim removed 5 bases at V and 4 bases at J, leaving 9 bases unmatched. CDR1 is SGHVS, CDR2 FQNEAQ, per germline. CDR3 coding DNA: TGTGCCAGCAGCCCCACTCGGGACAGGGATTACGAGCAGTACTTC. Its protein product is CASSPTRDRDYEQYF.

V is TRBV25-1 and J is TRBJ2-7; D is perhaps TRBD1 (5 bases). The germline V gene encodes CDR1 MGHDK and CDR2 SYGVNS. The CDR3 totals 16 residues. Trimming left V 2 bases short and J 3 bases short, with 17 bases between. The CDR3 region has the DNA TGTGCCAGCAGTGAAGGTTTCTCCCCAGGGCTCTACGAGCAGTACTTC. Its translation is CASSEGFSPGLYEQYF.

This clone was picked up one time. The rearrangement uses TRBV5-1 and TRBJ2-2; D gene uncertain. The CDR3 covers 16 residues. Germline CDR1 and CDR2: SGHRS and YFSETQ. The V gene lost 4 bases and the J gene lost 6 bases, with 19 bases spanning the gap. The CDR3 here is CASSVGSINPSGELFF. The CDR3, as DNA: TGCGCCAGCAGCGTGGGGTCCATAAATCCCTCCGGGGAGCTGTTTTTT.

The chain uses TRBV5-1 and TRBJ2-3, with TRBD2 identical over 8 bases. Unmatched junction bases numbered 11, after V lost 7 bases and J lost 1 base. Germline CDR1 SGHRS, CDR2 YFSETQ. The CDR3 sequence is 16 residues long. The CDR3 sequence: CASGQIAGSGTDTQYF. The DNA for the CDR3 is TGCGCCAGCGGGCAAATAGCGGGAAGTGGCACAGATACGCAGTATTTT.

J is TRBJ2-7 and V is TRBV28; D uncertain. V lost 6 bases to trimming and J lost 6 bases, with 12 bases between them. The germline CDR1 and CDR2 sequences are MDHEN and SYDVKM. CDR3 length equals 12 residues. CDR3 coding DNA: TGTGCCAGCAGCCCTTCGGGTTCCGAGCAGTACTTC. This sequence encodes CASSPSGSEQYF.

The chain couples TRBV11-1 to TRBJ2-7, with TRBD2 matching 9 bases. CDR3 length: 15 amino acids. Germline CDR1 and CDR2: SGHAT and FQDESV (reference sequence). The trim removed 3 bases at V and 5 bases at J, leaving 8 bases unmatched. The CDR3 DNA is TGTGCCAGCAGCTTGATGGGCGGGAGGGAGGACGAGCAGTACTTC. Translating it yields CASSLMGGREDEQYF.

This clone was observed once. This sequence joins TRBV11-2 and TRBJ1-5; no firm D call. The CDR3 runs 14 residues. Germline V gene lookup returns CDR1 SGHAT and CDR2 FQNNGV. Trimming cost V 4 bases and J 3 bases, with 10 bases left between them. The chain's CDR3 is CASSYKRNNQPQHF. The CDR3 DNA is TGTGCCAGCAGCTACAAGCGGAACAATCAGCCCCAGCATTTT.

The chain uses TRBV11-3 and TRBJ2-7, with 7 positions matching TRBD2. Germline V lookup: CDR1 SGHNT, CDR2 YENEEA. Unmatched junction bases numbered 15, after V lost 4 bases and J lost 12 bases. There are 14 residues in the CDR3. The CDR3 DNA reads TGTGCCAGCAGCTCCGCGGGAGATCGGGAGGTGTTGTACTTC. Protein sequence: CASSSAGDREVLYF.

The genes are TRBV28 and TRBJ1-2, with D possibly TRBD1 on 5 matching bases. Per the germline V gene, CDR1 is MDHEN and CDR2 is SYDVKM. The CDR3 is 14 residues long. Trimming removed 11 bases from V and 8 bases from J, with 24 bases in between. The CDR3 is CAGSSRAGEWGYTF. The DNA for the CDR3 is TGTGCCGGGTCCTCGAGGGCGGGGGAATGGGGCTACACCTTC.

The chain has TRBV18 and TRBJ1-4; possible D gene TRBD1, 6 bases. The CDR3 has 14 residues. V lost 2 bases to trimming and J lost 7 bases, with 11 bases between them. Germline V gene lookup returns CDR1 KGHSH and CDR2 LQKENI. The CDR3 here is CASSPGGSVEKLFF. In DNA, the CDR3 is TGTGCCAGCTCACCAGGGGGCAGCGTTGAAAAACTGTTTTTT.

Regarding this clone: The sample has other DNA sequences that encode this CDR3 too. The CDR3 here is CASSPTVGTEAFF. Written as DNA, the CDR3 is TGTGCCAGCTCCCCTACAGTGGGCACTGAAGCTTTCTTT. The chain uses TRBV18 and TRBJ1-1; unclear D gene. This CDR3 is built from 13 residues. In germline, CDR1 is KGHSH, CDR2 LQKENI. V was shortened by 6 bases and J by 4 bases, with 12 bases between the two germline ends. Complete variable domain (other parts from reference TRBV18 and TRBJ1-1): NAGVMQNPRHLVRRRGQEARLRCSPMKGHSHVYWYRQLPEEGLKFMVYLQKENIIDESGMPKERFSAEFPKEGPSILRIQQVVRGDSAAYFCASSPTVGTEAFFGQGTRLTVV.

This clone turned up a few times. The gene calls are TRBV2 and TRBJ2-1; D gene uncertain. Germline V gene lookup returns CDR1 SNHLY and CDR2 FYNNEI. The CDR3 is made up of 11 amino acids. The V end lost 6 bases, the J end lost 3 bases, and 3 bases lay between the germline ends. CDR3 in amino acids: CASRDYNEQFF. Here the CDR3 DNA reads TGTGCCAGCAGGGACTACAATGAGCAGTTCTTC.

The V gene is TRBV28, the J gene TRBJ1-2; D uncertain. Germline V gene data show CDR1 as MDHEN and CDR2 as SYDVKM. Trimming pared 7 bases from V and 8 bases from J, leaving 17 bases between. The CDR3 loop spans 13 amino acids. CDR3 sequence: CASTPGRVPGYTF. CDR3 DNA sequence: TGTGCCAGCACCCCGGGTAGGGTCCCAGGCTACACCTTC.

The chain employs TRBV19 and TRBJ1-5; D not certain. Germline values: CDR1 LNHDA, CDR2 SQIVND (reference sequence). The V end was cut by 6 bases, the J end by 0 bases, with 12 bases between. This CDR3 is 15 amino acids long. This CDR3 is CASRRTELSNQPQHF. For the CDR3, the DNA is TGTGCCAGTAGGCGGACGGAACTTAGCAATCAGCCCCAGCATTTT.

The count of this clone is one. The CDR3 DNA reads as TGTGCCAGCAGTTTAGGGATAGCGGGAGGGGCCAAAAACATTCAGTACTTC. As protein: CASSLGIAGGAKNIQYF. V is TRBV27 and J is TRBJ2-4; 11 nucleotides match TRBD2. The CDR3 has 17 amino acids. The V segment lost 2 bases and the J segment 1 base; nucleotides outside the gene matches: 4. CDR1 and CDR2 (germline): MNHEY, SMNVEV (reference sequence).

The V and J genes are TRBV6-5 and TRBJ2-1; the D gene is possibly TRBD2 (6 bases). The CDR3 totals 13 residues. Trimming took off 8 bases at V and 9 bases at J, with 17 bases between the two ends. CDR1 MNHEY and CDR2 SVGAGI come from the germline V gene. CDR3 in DNA: TGTGCCAGCCGGTCGGACGGGAGTCGTGAGCAGTTCTTC. Encoded protein: CASRSDGSREQFF.

As to this clone: The sample carries other DNA sequences with the same CDR3. The V gene is TRBV7-2, the J gene TRBJ2-3, with 8 positions matching TRBD1. Per the germline V gene, CDR1 is SGHTA and CDR2 is FQGNSA. V trimming: 5 bases; J trimming: 6 bases; junction bases outside the gene matches: 4. The CDR3 extends over 13 amino acids. The CDR3 loop reads CASSPQGGDTQYF. CDR3 DNA: TGTGCCAGCAGCCCACAGGGGGGCGATACGCAGTATTTT.

A word on this clone: The identical CDR3 is also encoded by other nucleotide sequences in the sample. The rearrangement joins TRBV19 to TRBJ1-3, with TRBD1 matching over 7 bases. The CDR3 length is 14 residues. The ends lost 6 bases at V and 2 bases at J; junction bases unmatched: 4. The germline V gene encodes CDR1 LNHDA and CDR2 SQIVND (reference sequence). CDR3 sequence reads: CASSRTGAGNTIYF. CDR3 nucleotide sequence: TGTGCCAGTAGCAGGACAGGCGCTGGAAACACCATATATTTT. The full variable domain, its missing parts supplied by reference TRBV19 and TRBJ1-3, is DGGITQSPKYLFRKEGQNVTLSCEQNLNHDAMYWYRQDPGQGLRLIYYSQIVNDFQKGDIAEGYSVSREKKESFPLTVTSAQKNPTAFYLCASSRTGAGNTIYFGEGSWLTVV.

Comments on this clone: Within the sample, other DNA sequences also encode this same CDR3. The genes are TRBV7-9 and TRBJ2-5; weak D call: TRBD1 (6 bases). Germline CDR1 reads SEHNR; CDR2 reads FQNEAQ (reference sequence). V lost 1 base, J lost 5 bases, and 8 bases lay in between. CDR3 length equals 13 residues. CDR3 sequence (DNA): TGTGCCAGCAGCTTAGGTACAGGGGAGACCCAGTACTTC. Protein product: CASSLGTGETQYF.

This chain links TRBV7-2 with TRBJ2-7; no reliable D call. CDR1 and CDR2 from the germline V gene are SGHTA and FQGNSA. The length of the CDR3 is 15 residues. With 1 base removed from V and 3 bases from J, the gap between germline ends came to 13 bases. In DNA form, the CDR3 reads TGTGCCAGCAGCTTAGTAGGAATGAGCAGCTACGAGCAGTACTTC. This codes for CASSLVGMSSYEQYF.

J is TRBJ2-7 and V is TRBV10-2, with no clear D. The CDR3 totals 13 residues. Germline CDR1 WSHSY, CDR2 SAAADI. The V and J ends lost 0 bases and 2 bases respectively, with 5 bases between them. The CDR3 protein is CASSESTPYEQYF. CDR3 coding DNA: TGCGCCAGCAGTGAGTCGACCCCCTACGAGCAGTACTTC.

The chain is built from TRBV5-4 and TRBJ2-7; 10 bases agree with TRBD1. Germline CDR1 is SGHNT and CDR2 is YYREEE (reference sequence). J lost 3 bases, V lost 4 bases, and 4 bases had no gene match. The CDR3 covers 14 residues. The CDR3 protein is CASSARDRGYEQYF. The CDR3, as DNA: TGTGCCAGCAGCGCCCGGGACAGGGGCTACGAGCAGTACTTC.